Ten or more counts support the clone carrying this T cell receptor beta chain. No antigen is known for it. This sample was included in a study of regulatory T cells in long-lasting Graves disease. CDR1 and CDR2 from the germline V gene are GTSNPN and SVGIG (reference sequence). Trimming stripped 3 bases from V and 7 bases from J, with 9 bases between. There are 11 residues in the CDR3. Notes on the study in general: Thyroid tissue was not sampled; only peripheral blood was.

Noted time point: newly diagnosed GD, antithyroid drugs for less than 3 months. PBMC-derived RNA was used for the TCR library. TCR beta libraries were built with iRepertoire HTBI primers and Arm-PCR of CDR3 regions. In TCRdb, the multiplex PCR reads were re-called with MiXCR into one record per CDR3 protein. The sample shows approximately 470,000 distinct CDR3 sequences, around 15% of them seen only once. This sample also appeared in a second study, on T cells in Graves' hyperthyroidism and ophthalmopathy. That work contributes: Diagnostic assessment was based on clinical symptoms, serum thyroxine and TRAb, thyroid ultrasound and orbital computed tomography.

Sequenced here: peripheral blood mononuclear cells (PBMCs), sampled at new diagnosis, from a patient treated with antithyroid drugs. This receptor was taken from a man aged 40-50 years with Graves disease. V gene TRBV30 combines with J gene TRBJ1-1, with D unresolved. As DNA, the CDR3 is TGTGCCTGGAGCTTGGCGGGTGAAGCTTTCTTT. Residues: CAWSLAGEAFF.